These 22 T cell receptor beta chains were all obtained from the same sample, sequenced in a study of regulatory T cells in long-lasting Graves disease. The sample's time point: newly diagnosed GD, antithyroid drugs for less than 3 months. The TCR library used RNA extracted from PBMCs. Arm-PCR of CDR3 regions and iRepertoire HTBI primers were used to build TCR beta libraries. TCRdb called the multiplex PCR reads again in MiXCR, with one record for every CDR3 protein. Counted here are fewer than 350,000 distinct CDR3 sequences, 15% to 20% occurring once; the ten biggest clones make up 35% to 45%. This material consisted of peripheral blood mononuclear cells (PBMCs), taken at new diagnosis, from a patient treated with antithyroid drugs. The receptors derive from a female donor with Graves disease.

This clonotype was seen many times. The J gene is TRBJ2-5, the V gene TRBV5-1; 8 nucleotides line up with TRBD1. The V and J ends lost 2 bases and 0 bases, in that order; junction bases with no gene match: 6. This CDR3 spans 16 amino acids. Looked up from germline, CDR1 is SGHRS and CDR2 is YFSETQ. CDR3: CASSFLPGQDQETQYF. The CDR3 bases are TGCGCCAGCAGCTTCCTACCGGGACAGGACCAAGAGACCCAGTACTTC.

This clonotype was observed at least ten times. This sequence joins TRBV5-1 and TRBJ1-2; D is undetermined. This CDR3 contains 15 residues. V lost 7 bases and J lost 1, with 17 bases in between. CDR1 and CDR2 (germline): SGHRS, YFSETQ. CDR3 nucleotides: TGCGCCAGCCGTGTGCAGGAAGGCCTTAACTATGGCTACACCTTC. Translating it yields CASRVQEGLNYGYTF.

This clonotype was counted at least ten times. The chain employs TRBV6-1 and TRBJ2-7; 16 positions match TRBD2. V shed 6 bases and J 3 bases; nucleotides not matched to a gene: 2. Per germline, CDR1 MNHNS and CDR2 SASEGT. CDR3 length: 15 amino acids. The CDR3 DNA sequence: TGTGCCAGCAGGGGACTAGCGGGAGGGATCTACGAGCAGTACTTC. It encodes CASRGLAGGIYEQYF.

This clonotype was seen ten or more times. The chain recombines TRBV28 with TRBJ1-3; D not resolved. This CDR3 comprises 15 residues. The V gene lost 6 bases and the J gene lost 0 bases, with 12 bases spanning the gap. CDR1 and CDR2 from the germline V gene are MDHEN and SYDVKM. CDR3 sequence: CASSRGTPSGNTIYF. For the CDR3, the DNA is TGTGCCAGCAGCCGCGGAACTCCCTCTGGAAACACCATATATTTT. Together with reference TRBV28 and TRBJ1-3, the CDR3 gives the full variable domain: DVKVTQSSRYLVKRTGEKVFLECVQDMDHENMFWYRQDPGLGLRLIYFSYDVKMKEKGDIPEGYSVSREKKERFSLILESASTNQTSMYLCASSRGTPSGNTIYFGEGSWLTVV.

V usage is TRBV7-9 and J usage is TRBJ2-3; TRBD2 matches 9 bases. V lost 1 base to trimming and J lost 2 bases; unmatched junction nucleotides: 7. Germline V gene data show CDR1 as SEHNR and CDR2 as FQNEAQ (reference sequence). The CDR3 totals 17 residues. CDR3: CASSLEFSGRDTDTQYF. The CDR3, as DNA: TGTGCCAGCAGCTTAGAATTTAGCGGGAGAGACACAGATACGCAGTATTTT.

This clonotype was detected many times. This chain links TRBV5-1 with TRBJ1-2, with 7 bases fitting TRBD1. The CDR3 consists of 13 residues. The trim removed 7 bases at V and 4 bases at J, leaving 7 bases unmatched. Germline CDR1 and CDR2: SGHRS and YFSETQ. The CDR3 protein is CASGTDRSYGYTF. In DNA form, the CDR3 reads TGCGCCAGCGGAACGGACAGGTCCTATGGCTACACCTTC.

This clonotype was seen at least ten times. The chain links TRBV19 to TRBJ2-7; 9 nucleotides match TRBD1. The CDR3 spans 14 residues. From germline, CDR1 is LNHDA and CDR2 SQIVND (reference sequence). V trimming: 4 bases; J trimming: 4 bases; junction bases outside the gene matches: 5. CDR3 sequence reads: CASSTGQGGYEQYF. The CDR3 coding sequence is TGTGCCAGTAGTACGGGACAGGGCGGTTACGAGCAGTACTTC.

The chain employs TRBV4-1 and TRBJ1-2, with a weak D call TRBD1 (5 bases). This CDR3 is built from 17 residues. Germline CDR1 MGHRA, CDR2 YSYEKL. V shed 3 bases and J shed 2 bases, with 19 bases lying between them. The CDR3 here is CASSQVKGSTENYGYTF. CDR3 DNA sequence: TGCGCCAGCAGCCAGGTCAAAGGATCGACAGAAAACTATGGCTACACCTTC.

Ten or more counts support this clonotype. The chain joins TRBV10-3 to TRBJ1-2; D gene uncertain. Between the trimmed V and J ends, which lost 2 bases and 4 bases, there was a span of 8 bases. The CDR3 has 13 amino acids. Per germline, CDR1 ENHRY and CDR2 SYGVKD. CDR3 in amino acids: CAISEAGIYGYTF. CDR3 DNA sequence: TGTGCCATCAGTGAGGCCGGGATCTATGGCTACACCTTC.

This clonotype showed up many times. This chain joins TRBV11-2 and TRBJ2-1; D is possibly TRBD1 or TRBD2 (6 bases each). V lost 4 bases and J 12 bases, leaving 16 bases between the germline ends. CDR1 is SGHAT and CDR2 is FQNNGV in the germline V gene. The CDR3 has 13 amino acids. The CDR3 spells CASSYITTGAQFF. The DNA of the CDR3 is TGTGCCAGCAGCTATATCACGACGGGGGCGCAGTTCTTC.

This clonotype was found a few times. The chain recombines TRBV30 with TRBJ1-3; the D is unclear. The CDR3 extends over 11 amino acids. V was shortened by 2 bases and J by 4 bases, with 3 bases between the two germline ends. CDR1 and CDR2 from the germline V gene are GTSNPN and SVGIG (reference sequence). The CDR3 nucleotides read TGTGCCTGGAGTACGGGAAACACCATATATTTT. This gives the protein CAWSTGNTIYF.

This clonotype came up once. It may be a read error: a sequence one base away is much more abundant. The V call is TRBV13, the J call TRBJ2-1; 7 nucleotides align to TRBD2. The CDR3 has 16 residues. CDR1 and CDR2 from the germline V gene are PRHDT and FYEKMQ (reference sequence). The DNA of the CDR3 is TGTGCCAGCAGCCTCACAAGGGACTACCCTTTAGATGAGGAGTTCTTC. The encoded protein is CASSLTRDYPLDEEFF. The full variable domain, with the rest looked up from reference TRBV13 and TRBJ2-1, is AAGVIQSPRHLIKEKRETATLKCYPIPRHDTVYWYQQGPGQDPQFLISFYEKMQSDKGSIPDRFSAQQFSDYHSELNMSSLELGDSALYFCASSLTRDYPLDEEFFGPGTRLTVL.

This clonotype was counted at least ten times. The CDR3 region is CASSLTRADTQYF. CDR3 nucleotide sequence: TGTGCCAGCAGTTTAACAAGGGCAGATACGCAGTATTTT. This chain uses TRBV28 with TRBJ2-3; D not certain. The CDR3 loop spans 13 amino acids. Trimming took off 2 bases at V and 4 bases at J, with 7 bases between the two ends. Germline V gene data show CDR1 as MDHEN and CDR2 as SYDVKM.

Many counts were recorded for this clonotype. This chain uses TRBV29-1 with TRBJ2-7; D remains ambiguous. This CDR3 comprises 15 residues. V shed 7 bases and J shed 7 bases, with 26 bases lying between them. Germline V gene lookup returns CDR1 SQVTM and CDR2 ANQGSEA. The DNA for the CDR3 is TGCAGCGCCGTCCTCCCCGCTACAAGGCAAGGGGAGCAGTACTTC. Protein product: CSAVLPATRQGEQYF.

This clonotype was found a few times. The chain is built from TRBV30 and TRBJ2-7; D possibly uses TRBD1 or TRBD2 (5 bases each). V gave up 0 bases and J gave up 3 bases, with 15 bases separating them. Germline lookup yields CDR1 GTSNPN and CDR2 SVGIG (reference sequence). The CDR3 sequence is 15 residues long. The CDR3, as DNA: TGTGCCTGGAGTGTACTAGGGGCCGGGGACTACGAGCAGTACTTC. Its translation is CAWSVLGAGDYEQYF.

Remarks on this clonotype: One base separates it from a far larger clone, so it is likely a read error. The chain employs TRBV4-2 and TRBJ2-1; 8 bases line up with TRBD1. V lost 5 bases, J lost 4 bases, and 7 bases stayed unmatched. Germline values: CDR1 LGHNA, CDR2 YNFKEQ. CDR3 length: 15 amino acids. The CDR3 coding sequence is TGTGCCAGCAGCGGACAGGGCAAAGGATACAATGAGCAGTTCTTC. Its protein product is CASSGQGKGYNEQFF.

This clonotype was seen at least ten times. V gene TRBV20-1 combines with J gene TRBJ2-1, with D tentatively TRBD1 or TRBD2 (5 bases each). The CDR3 length is 12 residues. Germline assignment: CDR1 DFQATT and CDR2 SNEGSKA (reference sequence). Trimming left V 6 bases short and J 3 bases short, with 9 bases between. CDR3 DNA: TGCAGTGCGGGGGAGATCTACAATGAGCAGTTCTTC. Translating gives CSAGEIYNEQFF.

The chain employs TRBV13 and TRBJ2-2; 7 bases line up with TRBD1. CDR1 PRHDT and CDR2 FYEKMQ come from the germline V gene (reference sequence). This CDR3 has 16 amino acids. With 0 bases clipped from V and 3 bases from J, the junction kept 4 bases outside the gene matches. CDR3 in DNA: TGTGCCAGCAGCTTAGGGGCAGGGGGTTACACCGGGGAGCTGTTTTTT. It specifies CASSLGAGGYTGELFF.

V gene TRBV28 combines with J gene TRBJ2-2; 8 positions agree with TRBD1. Trimming removed 7 bases from V and 4 bases from J; junction bases left unmatched: 8. This CDR3 is 15 amino acids long. The germline gives CDR1 MDHEN, CDR2 SYDVKM. CDR3 region: CASTKDRVGTGELFF. The CDR3 region has the DNA TGTGCCAGCACAAAGGACAGGGTGGGCACCGGGGAGCTGTTTTTT.

The V call is TRBV2, the J call TRBJ1-4; 9 positions agree with TRBD1. The CDR3 loop spans 15 amino acids. Germline loops: CDR1 SNHLY, CDR2 FYNNEI. The ends lost 3 bases at V and 5 bases at J; junction bases unmatched: 4. CDR3 in amino acids: CASSDGTGMNEKLFF. CDR3 nucleotide sequence: TGTGCCAGCAGTGATGGGACAGGGATGAATGAAAAACTGTTTTTT.

The sample holds many counts of this clonotype. The chain joins TRBV3-1 to TRBJ2-3; 14 bases fit TRBD2. The V gene's germline CDR1 is LGHDT and CDR2 YNNKEL (reference sequence). The CDR3 is 16 residues long. J lost 4 bases, V lost 5 bases, and 5 bases had no gene match. CDR3 region: CASSSGLAGEADTQYF. The CDR3 DNA reads as TGTGCCAGCAGCTCGGGACTAGCGGGAGAGGCAGATACGCAGTATTTT.

This clonotype was found many times. The V and J genes are TRBV29-1 and TRBJ2-7, with TRBD2 as a possible D gene (6 bases). Germline CDR1 reads SQVTM; CDR2 reads ANQGSEA. The CDR3 has 14 amino acids. Trimming removed 2 bases at V and 4 bases at J, with 15 bases between. The CDR3: CSVELGGADYEQYF. The CDR3 region has the DNA TGCAGCGTTGAACTGGGCGGGGCCGATTACGAGCAGTACTTC.